A single TCR beta chain is shown here with its context. Libraries were prepared by immunoSEQ multiplex PCR; TCRdb keeps only in-frame clonotypes and omits some of them. The table lists about 68,000 clones, about 91% of them singletons. The CDR3 runs to 14 residues. V dropped 0 bases and J dropped 4 bases, with 9 bases sitting between them. CDR1 and CDR2 from the germline V gene are SGHRS and YFSETQ. The data are from a study of blood T cell repertoires in COVID-19. The clonotype originates from a man aged 35 to 55 with COVID-19, enrolled during active disease. The sequencing sample was made of peripheral blood. The chain employs TRBV5-1 and TRBJ2-3; possible D gene TRBD2, 6 bases. CDR3 residues: CASSLAGGADTQYF. DNA for the CDR3: TGCGCCAGCAGCTTGGCTGGAGGGGCAGATACGCAGTATTTT.